The 3 T cell receptor beta chains in this list originate from one sample, sequenced in a study of T cells in Graves' hyperthyroidism and ophthalmopathy. RNA transcripts yielded amplified TCR beta CDR3 regions. HTBI primers were the set used in a first-round RT-PCR of the TCR CDR3. MiXCR, run by TCRdb on the multiplex PCR reads, gives a single entry per CDR3 protein. Of 640,000 or so distinct CDR3 sequences in the sample, over 12% were seen once. Sequencing used blood. The receptors here all came from a woman between 18 and 29 years old with Graves' ophthalmopathy.

This chain links TRBV15 with TRBJ2-3; TRBD2 agrees at 8 bases. Germline-derived CDR1 and CDR2 are LNHNV and YYDKDF (reference sequence). The V segment lost 3 bases and the J segment 2 bases; nucleotides outside the gene matches: 13. There are 18 residues in the CDR3. The CDR3 spells CATSRRPSLAVLTDTQYF. The CDR3 nucleotides are TGTGCCACCAGCAGGAGGCCGTCACTAGCGGTCCTCACAGATACGCAGTATTTT.

The chain uses TRBV9 and TRBJ2-2; D is unresolved. V gave up 4 bases and J gave up 1 base, with 20 bases separating them. CDR3 length: 18 amino acids. Germline V CDR1 and CDR2: SGDLS, YYNGEE. The CDR3 is CASSQDRMRTKNTGELFF. DNA of the CDR3: TGTGCCAGCAGCCAAGATCGGATGCGGACCAAGAACACCGGGGAGCTGTTTTTT.

This clonotype has a single count. The rearrangement links TRBV4-1 to TRBJ2-1; 7 nucleotides align to TRBD1. The CDR3 loop spans 15 amino acids. Germline loops: CDR1 MGHRA, CDR2 YSYEKL. With 2 bases clipped from V and 6 bases from J, the junction kept 7 bases outside the gene matches. This CDR3 is CASSQTGTAINEQFF. The CDR3 region has the DNA TGCGCCAGCAGCCAAACCGGGACAGCCATCAATGAGCAGTTCTTC.